The T cell receptor (beta chain) described here comes from a study of T cell repertoires in cytomegalovirus infection. This CDR3 comprises 17 residues. Unmatched junction bases numbered 9, after V lost 5 bases and J lost 0 bases. The germline CDR1 and CDR2 sequences are MDHEN and SYDVKM. There are a few counts of this clonotype. No antigen is known for it. TCRdb fed the reads into MiXCR, producing one record per CDR3 protein. Here the sample spans some 500,000 distinct CDR3 sequences, around two fifths being singletons. This receptor was obtained from a human donor in good health (CMV status not recorded). Some clones in this sample may be carry-over from other donors' samples. V and J are TRBV28 and TRBJ1-5; 8 bases fit TRBD1. Sequences were derived from cultured PBMCs, sampled from culture after CMV antigen stimulation. The CDR3 nucleotides are TGTGCCAGCAGTCCGCGGACAGGGACCTATAGCAATCAGCCCCAGCATTTT. Its translation: CASSPRTGTYSNQPQHF.